These 8 T cell receptor beta chains were sequenced from one sample in a study of blood T cell repertoires in COVID-19. The data were produced by immunoSEQ multiplex PCR, yet TCRdb's version contains in-frame clones alone and is incomplete. The table includes about 34,000 clones, approximately 80% detected once. The sequencing input was peripheral blood. The receptors originated from a man at least 80 years old with acute or convalescent COVID-19.

This chain links TRBV6-5 with TRBJ1-4, with 9 bases matching TRBD1. There are 15 residues in the CDR3. Looked up from germline, CDR1 is MNHEY and CDR2 is SVGAGI. With 10 bases clipped from V and 5 bases from J, the junction kept 11 bases outside the gene matches. The DNA of the CDR3 is TGTGCCACCATAAGACGGACAGGGGTAAATGAAAAACTGTTTTTT. This codes for CATIRRTGVNEKLFF.

The V and J genes are TRBV2 and TRBJ1-4; 7 nucleotides align to TRBD1. Germline values: CDR1 SNHLY, CDR2 FYNNEI. Unmatched junction bases numbered 8, after V lost 5 bases and J lost 2 bases. The CDR3 has 16 amino acids. CDR3: CASSLQGLETNEKLFF. For the CDR3, the DNA is TGTGCCAGCAGTCTACAGGGGTTAGAGACTAATGAAAAACTGTTTTTT.

This chain connects TRBV7-8 to TRBJ1-2; 9 bases map to TRBD1. V was clipped by 5 bases and J by 7 bases; unmatched bases: 11. Per germline, CDR1 SGHVS and CDR2 FQNEAQ. CDR3 size: 15 residues. CDR3 protein: CASSTRPGQGSGYTF. The CDR3 region has the DNA TGTGCCAGCAGCACTAGACCGGGACAGGGATCTGGCTACACCTTC. The complete variable domain, with remaining parts taken from reference TRBV7-8 and TRBJ1-2, reads GAGVSQSPRYKVAKRGQDVALRCDPISGHVSLFWYQQALGQGPEFLTYFQNEAQLDKSGLPSDRFFAERPEGSVSTLKIQRTQQEDSAVYLCASSTRPGQGSGYTFGSGTRLTVV.

The gene calls are TRBV3-1 (or the pseudogene TRBV3-2) and TRBJ1-4, with a tentative D call TRBD1 (5 bases). CDR1 is LGHDT, CDR2 YNNKEL, per germline (reference sequence). This CDR3 contains 15 residues. The V end was cut by 4 bases, the J end by 3 bases, with 12 bases between. The CDR3 here is CASSLRGPANEKLFF. The CDR3 bases are TGTGCCAGCAGCCTTAGGGGCCCAGCTAATGAAAAACTGTTTTTT.

This clone was seen a handful of times. The chain carries TRBV28 and TRBJ2-1; a possible D gene is TRBD1 (6 bases). This CDR3 contains 15 residues. Germline V CDR1 and CDR2: MDHEN, SYDVKM. V lost 2 bases and J 3 bases, leaving 11 bases between the germline ends. CDR3 loop: CASSLGQGFYNEQFF. CDR3 sequence (DNA): TGTGCCAGCAGTTTAGGGCAGGGGTTCTACAATGAGCAGTTCTTC.

V usage is TRBV19 and J usage is TRBJ1-2; 11 positions match TRBD1. The trim removed 10 bases at V and 5 bases at J, leaving 6 bases unmatched. The CDR3 is 13 amino acids. Germline CDR1 LNHDA, CDR2 SQIVND (reference sequence). CDR3 in amino acids: CAIKGTGGYGYTF. CDR3 coding DNA: TGTGCCATCAAGGGGACAGGGGGATATGGCTACACCTTC.

V usage is TRBV25-1 and J usage is TRBJ2-7, with a weak D call TRBD1 (5 bases). The CDR3 runs to 13 residues. CDR1 and CDR2 (germline): MGHDK, SYGVNS. The germline V and J ends were trimmed by 4 bases and 6 bases, with 13 bases remaining between them. CDR3 in DNA: TGTGCCAGCAGTGGAGCAGGGCATGTCGAGCAGTACTTC. It encodes CASSGAGHVEQYF.

The genes are TRBV28 and TRBJ1-2; D gene unclear. Between the trimmed V and J ends, which lost 3 bases and 8 bases, there was a span of 10 bases. CDR3 size: 12 residues. Germline CDR1 MDHEN, CDR2 SYDVKM. This chain's CDR3 is CASSFVSFGYTF. The DNA of the CDR3 is TGTGCCAGCAGTTTTGTTTCATTCGGCTACACCTTC.